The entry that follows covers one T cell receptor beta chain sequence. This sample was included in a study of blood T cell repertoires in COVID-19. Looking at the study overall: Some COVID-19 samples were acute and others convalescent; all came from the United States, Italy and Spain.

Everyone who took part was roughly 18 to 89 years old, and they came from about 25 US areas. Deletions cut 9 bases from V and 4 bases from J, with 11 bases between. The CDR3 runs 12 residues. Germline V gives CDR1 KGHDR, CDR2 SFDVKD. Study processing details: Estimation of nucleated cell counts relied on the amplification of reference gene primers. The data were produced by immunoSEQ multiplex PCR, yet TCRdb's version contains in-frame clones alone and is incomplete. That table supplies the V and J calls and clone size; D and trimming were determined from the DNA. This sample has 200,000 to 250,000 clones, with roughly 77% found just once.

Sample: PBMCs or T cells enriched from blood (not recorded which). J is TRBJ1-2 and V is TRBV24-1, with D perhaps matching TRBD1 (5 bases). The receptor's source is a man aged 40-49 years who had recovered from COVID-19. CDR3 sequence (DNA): TGTGCCACCGGGGACTTAGTCTATGGCTACACCTTC. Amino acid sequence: CATGDLVYGYTF.